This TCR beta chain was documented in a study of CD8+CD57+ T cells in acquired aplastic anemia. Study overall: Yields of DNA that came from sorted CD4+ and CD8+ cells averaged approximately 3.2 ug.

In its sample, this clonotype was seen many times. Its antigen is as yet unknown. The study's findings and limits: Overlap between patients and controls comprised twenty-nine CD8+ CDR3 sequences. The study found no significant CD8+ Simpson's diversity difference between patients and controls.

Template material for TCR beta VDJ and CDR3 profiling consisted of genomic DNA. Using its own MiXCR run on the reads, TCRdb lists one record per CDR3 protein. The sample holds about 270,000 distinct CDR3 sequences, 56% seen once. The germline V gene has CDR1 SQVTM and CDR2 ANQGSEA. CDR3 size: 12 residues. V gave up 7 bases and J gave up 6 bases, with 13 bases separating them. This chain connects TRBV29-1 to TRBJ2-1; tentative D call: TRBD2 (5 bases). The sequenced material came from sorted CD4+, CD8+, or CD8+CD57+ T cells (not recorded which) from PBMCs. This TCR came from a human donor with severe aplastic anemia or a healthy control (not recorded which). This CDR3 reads CSAGLASNEQFF. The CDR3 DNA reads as TGCAGCGCTGGACTTGCCTCCAATGAGCAGTTCTTC.